What follows are 30 T cell receptor beta chains derived from one specimen sequenced in a study of CD8 T cells in Susac syndrome. RNA totalling about 0.45 to 1 ug underwent reverse transcription with random hexamers. TCRdb used MiXCR to reprocess the immunoSEQ multiplex PCR reads, holding one entry per CDR3 protein. The sample shows around 280,000 distinct CDR3 sequences, about 90% of them seen only once. Source material: CD4+ T cells from PBMCs. These receptors all stem from a human donor with multiple sclerosis.

This clonotype appeared a single time. The chain combines TRBV7-2 with TRBJ2-5, with 8 bases fitting TRBD1. With V trimmed by 3 bases and J by 6 bases, 6 bases remained unmatched. This CDR3 contains 14 residues. CDR1 is SGHTA, CDR2 FQGNSA, per germline. CDR3 region: CASSFGQGRKTQYF. CDR3 DNA: TGTGCCAGCAGCTTCGGACAGGGTAGGAAGACCCAGTACTTC.

J is TRBJ2-3 and V is TRBV7-8; D not certain. Deletions cut 5 bases from V and 4 bases from J, with 10 bases between. This CDR3 has 13 residues. The germline V gene encodes CDR1 SGHVS and CDR2 FQNEAQ. CDR3 nucleotides: TGTGCCAGCAGCCCCCTTGGCCCAGATACGCAGTATTTT. It is translated as CASSPLGPDTQYF.

This clonotype was picked up a small number of times. CDR3 loop: CASSLAVGTQYF. The CDR3 DNA is TGTGCCAGCAGCCTAGCGGTTGGGACCCAGTACTTC. V gene TRBV9 combines with J gene TRBJ2-5, with 7 bases matching TRBD2. V shed 4 bases, J shed 7 bases, and the junction held 4 bases outside the gene matches. This CDR3 contains 12 residues. In germline, CDR1 is SGDLS, CDR2 YYNGEE.

CDR3 DNA: TGCAGCGTTGAAGATCAGGCCAGCGGGGGGAATATGTACGAGCAGTACTTC. Its translation is CSVEDQASGGNMYEQYF. This chain uses TRBV29-1 with TRBJ2-7; 9 nucleotides align to TRBD2. The germline CDR1 and CDR2 sequences are SQVTM and ANQGSEA. This CDR3 contains 17 residues. J gave up 4 bases and V 0 bases, and 13 bases lay outside the gene matches.

This clonotype was seen only a few times. The rearrangement joins TRBV7-2 to TRBJ2-7, with 8 bases lining up with TRBD1. CDR1 SGHTA and CDR2 FQGNSA come from the germline V gene. This CDR3 contains 15 residues. Trimming took 1 base from V and 0 from J; bases not matched to a gene: 2. This CDR3 reads CASSLDRGSSYEQYF. In DNA form, the CDR3 reads TGTGCCAGCAGCTTAGACAGGGGGTCCTCCTACGAGCAGTACTTC.

This sequence joins TRBV20-1 and TRBJ2-2, with D unclear. The CDR3 loop spans 14 amino acids. The germline V and J ends were trimmed by 4 bases and 5 bases, with 14 bases remaining between them. Germline V CDR1 and CDR2: DFQATT, SNEGSKA (reference sequence). The CDR3 bases are TGCAGTGCTATTAGCACCCCCCAGACCGGGGAGCTGTTTTTT. Translation gives CSAISTPQTGELFF.

The chain carries TRBV5-4 and TRBJ1-6, with D perhaps TRBD1 (5 bases). Trimming shortened V by 0 bases and J by 3 bases, and 10 bases separated the two germline ends. CDR3 size: 16 residues. From germline, CDR1 is SGHNT and CDR2 YYREEE (reference sequence). CDR3 nucleotide sequence: TGTGCCAGCAGCTTGGTGGCCAGGGACTATAATTCACCCCTCCACTTT. Its protein product is CASSLVARDYNSPLHF.

The chain combines TRBV24-1 with TRBJ1-1; 10 bases map to TRBD1. The CDR3 totals 16 residues. V lost 8 bases, J lost 1 base, and 9 bases stayed unmatched. The germline CDR1 and CDR2 sequences are KGHDR and SFDVKD. CDR3 in amino acids: CATTPGQGPQNTEAFF. In DNA form, the CDR3 reads TGTGCCACCACCCCGGGACAGGGGCCTCAGAACACTGAAGCTTTCTTT.

The chain is built from TRBV9 and TRBJ1-1; D is possibly TRBD1 (5 bases). Germline values: CDR1 SGDLS, CDR2 YYNGEE. The CDR3 extends over 16 amino acids. Trimming took 4 bases from V and 7 from J, leaving 23 bases between them. The CDR3 loop reads CASSPGTGTPPREAFF. The CDR3 coding sequence is TGTGCCAGCAGCCCCGGAACCGGGACGCCCCCGCGTGAAGCTTTCTTT.

The chain has TRBV29-1 and TRBJ1-1, with D possibly TRBD1 on 5 matching bases. Trimming pared 8 bases from V and 4 bases from J, leaving 17 bases between. This CDR3 has 13 residues. In germline, CDR1 is SQVTM, CDR2 ANQGSEA. CDR3 DNA sequence: TGCAGCTTAGGCCTCGGGGGAACCACTGAAGCTTTCTTT. Encoded protein: CSLGLGGTTEAFF.

The table lists this clonotype with a count of one. The final CDR3 position lacks the conserved phenylalanine or tryptophan, pointing to a likely read error. The V call is TRBV3-1, the J call TRBJ1-5; weak D call: TRBD1 (6 bases). This CDR3 region has 14 residues. Trimming took 5 bases from V and 3 from J, leaving 11 bases between them. CDR1 and CDR2 from the germline V gene are LGHDT and YNNKEL (reference sequence). The chain's CDR3 is CASSFGQNNQPQHS. CDR3 DNA: TGTGCCAGCAGCTTCGGACAGAACAATCAGCCCCAGCATTCT.

J is TRBJ2-1 and V is TRBV12-3 or TRBV12-4, with a tentative D call TRBD1 (6 bases). The CDR3 runs to 15 residues. V was clipped by 7 bases and J by 6 bases, with 19 bases between them. CDR3 bases: TGTGCCAGCACTCAGACAGGAATTAGTGTCAATGAGCAGTTCTTC. Its translation: CASTQTGISVNEQFF.

In nucleotides, the CDR3 is TGTGCCAGCAGCGTAGCTAGCGGGGGCTTGAGCTCCTACGAGCAGTACTTC. Its translation is CASSVASGGLSSYEQYF. V usage is TRBV9 and J usage is TRBJ2-7; 10 nucleotides match TRBD2. Germline trimming cut 0 bases from V and 0 bases from J; bases unmatched to any gene: 6. Germline loops: CDR1 SGDLS, CDR2 YYNGEE. The CDR3 totals 17 residues.

Comment on this clonotype: At one boundary the junction diverges from the germline segment, which might be a read error. The rearrangement joins TRBV20-1 to TRBJ2-7, with 10 nucleotides matching TRBD2. CDR1 is DFQATT, CDR2 SNEGSKA, per germline (reference sequence). This CDR3 has 11 residues. The CDR3 sequence: CSAGVAGGPDF. The CDR3 nucleotides are TGCAGTGCTGGCGTAGCGGGGGGCCCCGACTTC.

In this sample, this clonotype turned up once. The genes are TRBV12-3 or TRBV12-4 and TRBJ1-1; D gene ambiguous. The CDR3 has 12 residues. V lost 5 bases and J 11 bases, leaving 15 bases between the germline ends. DNA of the CDR3: TGTGCCAGCAGTGGCCGCCAGATTAGGGCTTTCTTT. It specifies CASSGRQIRAFF.

The chain combines TRBV30 with TRBJ1-6, with D possibly being TRBD1 (6 bases). The germline V gene has CDR1 GTSNPN and CDR2 SVGIG (reference sequence). CDR3 length equals 14 residues. V lost 7 bases and J lost 7, with 17 bases in between. As DNA, the CDR3 is TGTGCCTCCTCCAGGGGAGTCTGGAATTCACCCCTCCACTTT. Its protein product is CASSRGVWNSPLHF.

The gene calls are TRBV5-1 and TRBJ2-7; D remains ambiguous. CDR1 SGHRS and CDR2 YFSETQ come from the germline V gene. The V and J ends lost 0 bases and 4 bases respectively, with 8 bases between them. The CDR3 covers 13 residues. CDR3 amino acids: CASSLEAVYEQYF. The CDR3 nucleotides read TGCGCCAGCAGCTTGGAGGCGGTATACGAGCAGTACTTC.

V usage is TRBV12-3 or TRBV12-4 and J usage is TRBJ1-5; D is perhaps TRBD1 (5 bases). V was trimmed by 3 bases and J by 3 bases, leaving 12 bases between them. CDR3 length equals 15 residues. This CDR3 reads CASSFETANNQPQHF. The CDR3 DNA reads as TGTGCCAGCAGTTTTGAGACAGCCAACAATCAGCCCCAGCATTTT.

This clonotype has a single count. The V call is TRBV10-3, the J call TRBJ2-1; 11 bases are shared with TRBD2. CDR1 and CDR2 (germline): ENHRY, SYGVKD. V gave up 10 bases and J gave up 5 bases; unmatched junction bases: 7. The CDR3 totals 14 residues. The chain's CDR3 is CATKGLADHNEQFF. Written as DNA, the CDR3 is TGTGCCACCAAGGGACTAGCGGACCACAATGAGCAGTTCTTC.

The chain uses TRBV6-5 and TRBJ2-1; unclear D gene. CDR3 length equals 16 residues. The V and J ends lost 2 bases and 6 bases respectively, with 17 bases between them. Germline lookup yields CDR1 MNHEY and CDR2 SVGAGI. The DNA for the CDR3 is TGTGCCAGCAGTTACCGCCGGTTCAACCCCCGCAATGAGCAGTTCTTC. Translating it yields CASSYRRFNPRNEQFF.

The J gene is TRBJ1-2, the V gene TRBV10-3, with D hard to call. The CDR3 sequence is 15 residues long. CDR1 is ENHRY and CDR2 is SYGVKD in the germline V gene. The ends were cut back, 5 bases at V and 1 base at J, with 14 bases in the middle. CDR3 residues: CAISPEGGSNYGYTF. For the CDR3, the DNA is TGTGCCATCAGTCCGGAGGGTGGGAGTAACTATGGCTACACCTTC.

The gene calls are TRBV18 and TRBJ1-1; possibly TRBD1 for D (6 bases). The CDR3 contains 15 residues. Germline V gives CDR1 KGHSH, CDR2 LQKENI. Trimming stripped 2 bases from V and 0 bases from J, with 10 bases between. The CDR3 bases are TGTGCCAGCTCACCAGGGGGCAGTTTGAACACTGAAGCTTTCTTT. Residues: CASSPGGSLNTEAFF. The whole variable domain, remainder taken from reference TRBV18 and TRBJ1-1, is NAGVMQNPRHLVRRRGQEARLRCSPMKGHSHVYWYRQLPEEGLKFMVYLQKENIIDESGMPKERFSAEFPKEGPSILRIQQVVRGDSAAYFCASSPGGSLNTEAFFGQGTRLTVV.

This chain joins TRBV5-8 and TRBJ2-7; 12 bases line up with TRBD2. V shed 3 bases and J 2 bases; nucleotides not matched to a gene: 15. Germline V CDR1 and CDR2: SGHTS, YDEGEE. This CDR3 has 19 amino acids. CDR3 sequence reads: CASSSATSGSGRRPYEQYF. In DNA, the CDR3 is TGTGCCAGCAGCTCAGCGACTAGCGGGAGTGGAAGGCGGCCCTACGAGCAGTACTTC.

This clonotype showed up just once. V is TRBV29-1 and J is TRBJ2-7, with D perhaps matching TRBD2 (7 bases). Germline V gene sequence: CDR1 SQVTM, CDR2 ANQGSEA. V was cut by 5 bases and J by 6 bases, with 11 bases left in between. This CDR3 has 11 residues. The CDR3 protein is CSVRGAGEQYF. CDR3 DNA sequence: TGCAGCGTTCGGGGGGCGGGCGAGCAGTACTTC.

The chain uses TRBV19 and TRBJ2-1, with D maybe TRBD2 (6 bases). The CDR3 is made up of 12 amino acids. V lost 3 bases and J 8 bases, leaving 8 bases between the germline ends. Germline lookup yields CDR1 LNHDA and CDR2 SQIVND (reference sequence). CDR3 nucleotides: TGTGCCAGTAGTATTTCTAGCGATGAGCAGTTCTTC. This translates into CASSISSDEQFF.

The chain links TRBV10-3 to TRBJ1-1, with D possibly matching TRBD1 (6 bases). V lost 7 bases, J lost 5 bases, and 14 bases lay in between. The germline V gene encodes CDR1 ENHRY and CDR2 SYGVKD. CDR3 length: 13 amino acids. Here the CDR3 reads CAINPGEGTEAFF. CDR3 sequence (DNA): TGTGCCATCAATCCAGGGGAGGGGACTGAAGCTTTCTTT.

V gene TRBV3-1 combines with J gene TRBJ2-2; D gene unclear. There are 13 residues in the CDR3. Between the trimmed V and J ends, which lost 0 bases and 6 bases, there was a span of 5 bases. CDR1 LGHDT and CDR2 YNNKEL come from the germline V gene (reference sequence). The CDR3 sequence is CASSQDPAGELFF. DNA for the CDR3: TGTGCCAGCAGCCAAGATCCCGCCGGGGAGCTGTTTTTT.

The J gene is TRBJ1-2, the V gene TRBV18; D remains unclear. The CDR3 length is 14 residues. Trimming shortened V by 2 bases and J by 2 bases, and 9 bases separated the two germline ends. Germline CDR1 KGHSH, CDR2 LQKENI. The CDR3 loop reads CASSPEGRNYGYTF. In nucleotides, the CDR3 is TGTGCCAGCTCACCAGAAGGGAGGAACTATGGCTACACCTTC.

The V and J genes are TRBV12-3 or TRBV12-4 and TRBJ2-7; tentatively, D is TRBD1 or TRBD2 (6 bases each). V lost 5 bases and J lost 6, with 14 bases in between. CDR3 length equals 13 residues. The CDR3 loop is CASSTGTGREQYF. The CDR3 DNA follows: TGTGCCAGCAGTACAGGGACTGGGCGCGAGCAGTACTTC.

The chain links TRBV19 to TRBJ1-1; D ambiguous. V lost 1 base to trimming and J lost 0 bases, with 6 bases between them. The CDR3 has 14 residues. Germline CDR1 reads LNHDA; CDR2 reads SQIVND (reference sequence). The CDR3 spells CASSIGKLNTEAFF. CDR3 DNA sequence: TGTGCCAGTAGTATAGGTAAATTGAACACTGAAGCTTTCTTT.